This paragraph reports one T cell receptor (beta chain). The antigen remains unidentified. The germline gives CDR1 MDHEN, CDR2 SYDVKM. V dropped 3 bases and J dropped 3 bases, with 15 bases sitting between them. This CDR3 comprises 15 residues. TCRdb called the reads again in MiXCR, with one record for every CDR3 protein. Seen here are hundreds of thousands of distinct CDR3 sequences, 33% observed once, and the top ten hold roughly 16%. These data originate in a study of T cell repertoires in cytomegalovirus infection. The wider study: It was the public TCR beta signatures that indicated both CMV infection and matching HLA type. General study findings and limits: Within the response measured ex vivo, HLA-C-restricted CMV-specific TCR beta clonotypes were dominant. Carriers of CMV plus the relevant HLA were identified by cumulative public TCR beta family frequency.

The chain has TRBV28 and TRBJ2-7; D tentatively fits TRBD1 or TRBD2 (6 bases each). The TCR originated in a human donor in good health (CMV status not recorded). Some clones in this sample may be carry-over from other donors' samples. Sequencing used cultured PBMCs, obtained from culture after CMV antigen stimulation. The CDR3 DNA reads TGTGCCAGCAGTTTTCGGGGGCTGCAGAGCTACGAGCAGTACGTC. It yields the protein CASSFRGLQSYEQYV.